This TCR beta chain was documented in a study of T cells in Graves' hyperthyroidism and ophthalmopathy. Overall study findings and caveats: Before onset, by a median of approximately 6.8 months, the model predicted ophthalmopathy. Through a model of 13 V-J features, ophthalmopathy was separated from stable hyperthyroidism.

About this clonotype: Its antigen is undetermined.

After removal of 7 bases from V and 6 bases from J, the junction contained 7 bases not matched to a gene. The germline CDR1 and CDR2 sequences are LNHDA and SQIVND (reference sequence). The CDR3 runs 14 residues. Patients showing uncontrolled infection, other autoimmune disease, pregnancy or lactation were ineligible. Using RNA transcripts as the source, TCR beta CDR3 regions were amplified. HTBI primers were the set used in a first-round RT-PCR of the TCR CDR3. TCRdb re-called the multiplex PCR reads through MiXCR, storing one row per CDR3 protein. Of under 650,000 distinct CDR3 sequences listed, around 15% were seen once; the top ten hold 3.8%.

The J gene is TRBJ1-2, the V gene TRBV19; 11 positions match TRBD1. The sequenced sample was blood. This clonotype was obtained from a young woman with Graves' hyperthyroidism. The CDR3 loop is CASISDRGRHGYTF. Written as DNA, the CDR3 is TGTGCCAGTATCTCGGACAGGGGGCGTCATGGCTACACCTTC.